This T cell receptor (beta chain) emerged from a study of OX40 agonist ivuxolimab in advanced cancers. This CDR3 is 13 amino acids long. The V gene lost 8 bases and the J gene lost 0 bases, with 11 bases spanning the gap. Germline CDR1 reads LNHDA; CDR2 reads SQIVND (reference sequence). Method: immunoSEQ multiplex PCR; TCRdb's copy keeps in-frame clones and lacks some. Here the sample spans approximately 31,000 clones, 89% being singletons. Here the sequenced sample was CD4+ or CD8+ T cells sorted from blood, taken in a trial of the OX40 agonist ivuxolimab. This receptor was identified in an adult with an advanced solid tumor such as melanoma, head and neck, liver or kidney cancer. This sequence joins TRBV19 and TRBJ2-7; D is undetermined. The chain's CDR3 is CASGVAISYEQYF. CDR3 nucleotides: TGTGCCAGTGGTGTTGCCATCTCCTACGAGCAGTACTTC. The full variable domain, with the rest looked up from reference TRBV19 and TRBJ2-7, is DGGITQSPKYLFRKEGQNVTLSCEQNLNHDAMYWYRQDPGQGLRLIYYSQIVNDFQKGDIAEGYSVSREKKESFPLTVTSAQKNPTAFYLCASGVAISYEQYFGPGTRLTVT.